The 24 T cell receptor beta chains below come from one sample, sequenced in a study of blood T cell repertoires in COVID-19. Produced via immunoSEQ multiplex PCR; TCRdb's table is partial and in-frame only. The repertoire holds just over 50,000 clones, with 80% to 90% as singletons. Sequencing was carried out using peripheral blood. The receptors were sampled from a man between 65 and 79 years old with acute or convalescent COVID-19.

V gene TRBV5-1 combines with J gene TRBJ2-7; the D gene is possibly TRBD1 (5 bases). V gave up 8 bases and J gave up 7 bases, with 22 bases separating them. Germline CDR1 is SGHRS and CDR2 is YFSETQ. This CDR3 spans 14 amino acids. CDR3 amino acids: CASRQRTTTLEQYF. The CDR3 DNA follows: TGCGCCAGTAGACAGAGAACTACTACTCTAGAGCAGTACTTC.

This clone was detected a few times. The J gene is TRBJ1-1, the V gene TRBV5-1; D is ambiguous. Looked up from germline, CDR1 is SGHRS and CDR2 is YFSETQ. The V end lost 4 bases, the J end lost 4 bases, and 17 bases lay between the germline ends. The length of the CDR3 is 15 residues. The CDR3 DNA reads TGCGCCAGCAGCGGCGGGAGGACTGGGAGCACTGAAGCTTTCTTT. It translates to CASSGGRTGSTEAFF.

The chain recombines TRBV3-1 (or the pseudogene TRBV3-2) with TRBJ2-3; 9 nucleotides line up with TRBD2. This CDR3 spans 15 amino acids. Germline CDR1 reads LGHDT; CDR2 reads YNNKEL (reference sequence). After removal of 6 bases from V and 2 bases from J, the junction contained 6 bases not matched to a gene. The CDR3 nucleotides read TGTGCCAGCAGTGGGGGCGGGAGGGCCACAGATACGCAGTATTTT. Translating gives CASSGGGRATDTQYF.

This chain connects TRBV5-5 to TRBJ2-5; D might be TRBD2 (6 bases). The CDR3 is 14 amino acids. V lost 0 bases to trimming and J lost 7 bases, with 13 bases between them. Germline CDR1 SGHKS, CDR2 YYEKEE (reference sequence). The CDR3 loop is CASSLVADGVTQYF. DNA of the CDR3: TGTGCCAGCAGCTTGGTAGCGGATGGAGTGACCCAGTACTTC. The variable domain in full, with the rest retrieved from reference TRBV5-5 and TRBJ2-5, is DAGVTQSPTHLIKTRGQQVTLRCSPISGHKSVSWYQQVLGQGPQFIFQYYEKEERGRGNFPDRFSARQFPNYSSELNVNALLLGDSALYLCASSLVADGVTQYFGPGTRLLVL.

The chain carries TRBV28 and TRBJ2-3, with D possibly being TRBD2 (5 bases). The CDR3 spans 12 residues. Germline-derived CDR1 and CDR2 are MDHEN and SYDVKM. Trimming pared 7 bases from V and 7 bases from J, leaving 12 bases between. The CDR3 loop is CASTEGRNTQYF. In DNA form, the CDR3 reads TGTGCCAGCACCGAGGGAAGAAATACGCAGTATTTT.

J is TRBJ1-1 and V is TRBV6-5; D uncertain. The V gene's germline CDR1 is MNHEY and CDR2 SVGAGI. There are 16 residues in the CDR3. Trimming cost V 2 bases and J 1 base, with 14 bases left between them. The CDR3 protein is CASSYPGGGRNTEAFF. The CDR3 bases are TGTGCCAGCAGTTACCCCGGTGGAGGACGGAACACTGAAGCTTTCTTT.

The rearrangement joins TRBV24-1 to TRBJ1-4; D not certain. Per germline, CDR1 KGHDR and CDR2 SFDVKD. CDR3 length: 15 residues. V lost 5 bases to trimming and J lost 7 bases, with 16 bases between them. CDR3 in amino acids: CATSALEGGFEKLFF. The CDR3 DNA reads TGTGCCACCAGTGCCCTTGAGGGCGGGTTTGAAAAACTGTTTTTT.

The chain recombines TRBV6-1 with TRBJ1-5, with D unclear. This CDR3 has 13 residues. CDR1 is MNHNS and CDR2 is SASEGT in the germline V gene. V was pared by 1 base and J by 6 bases, with 7 bases between. The CDR3 spells CASSEGGSQPQHF. In DNA, the CDR3 is TGTGCCAGCAGTGAAGGAGGGAGTCAGCCCCAGCATTTT.

This clone was seen more than once but under ten times. The chain carries TRBV11-2 and TRBJ2-1; 14 bases are shared with TRBD2. V dropped 4 bases and J dropped 6; count of bases not matched to a gene: 5. CDR1 is SGHAT, CDR2 FQNNGV, per germline. This CDR3 has 16 residues. CDR3 DNA: TGTGCCAGCAGCTCAAGACTAGCGGGAGGGGTCAATGAGCAGTTCTTC. Translating gives CASSSRLAGGVNEQFF.

This clone was observed a handful of times. The chain recombines TRBV9 with TRBJ2-2; unclear D gene. The CDR3 is 15 residues long. Germline V gives CDR1 SGDLS, CDR2 YYNGEE. V dropped 2 bases and J dropped 0 bases, with 8 bases sitting between them. As DNA, the CDR3 is TGTGCCAGCAGCGTCCAGGCTACGAACACCGGGGAGCTGTTTTTT. Translated, it gives CASSVQATNTGELFF.

The genes are TRBV30 and TRBJ2-1, with D possibly TRBD2 on 6 matching bases. The CDR3 loop spans 17 amino acids. In germline, CDR1 is GTSNPN, CDR2 SVGIG (reference sequence). Trimming removed 4 bases from V and 0 bases from J, with 19 bases in between. CDR3 DNA sequence: TGTGCCTGGAATGGGGGGTTGTACGGGATCTCCTACAATGAGCAGTTCTTC. Translating it yields CAWNGGLYGISYNEQFF.

The genes are TRBV5-1 and TRBJ2-2, with 7 bases lining up with TRBD2. V was pared by 4 bases and J by 0 bases, with 3 bases of the junction left unmatched. Germline V gene data show CDR1 as SGHRS and CDR2 as YFSETQ. This CDR3 spans 15 amino acids. The CDR3 region has the DNA TGCGCCAGCAGCGAGCGGGACCCGAACACCGGGGAGCTGTTTTTT. This sequence encodes CASSERDPNTGELFF.

The V gene is TRBV11-2, the J gene TRBJ1-4; TRBD1 aligns across 8 bases. V shed 4 bases, J shed 14 bases, and the junction held 3 bases outside the gene matches. The CDR3 is made up of 11 amino acids. From germline, CDR1 is SGHAT and CDR2 FQNNGV. CDR3 amino acids: CASSSGQGLFF. CDR3 nucleotide sequence: TGTGCCAGCAGCTCAGGACAGGGCCTGTTTTTT.

This rearrangement joins TRBV6-6 to TRBJ2-1, with 11 bases fitting TRBD2. The CDR3 runs 16 residues. CDR1 and CDR2 from the germline V gene are MNHNY and SVGAGI (reference sequence). With 4 bases clipped from V and 0 bases from J, the junction kept 2 bases outside the gene matches. CDR3 in amino acids: CASSSGLADSYNEQFF. The CDR3 coding sequence is TGTGCCAGCAGTTCGGGACTAGCGGACTCCTACAATGAGCAGTTCTTC.

This clone was seen a single time. V usage is TRBV11-3 and J usage is TRBJ2-6; D ambiguous. Germline CDR1 and CDR2: SGHNT and YENEEA. Trimming pared 4 bases from V and 0 bases from J, leaving 4 bases between. The CDR3 has 14 amino acids. Here the CDR3 reads CASSSGSGANVLTF. CDR3 bases: TGTGCCAGCAGCTCGGGCTCTGGGGCCAACGTCCTGACTTTC. Complete variable domain (other parts from reference TRBV11-3 and TRBJ2-6): EAGVVQSPRYKIIEKKQPVAFWCNPISGHNTLYWYLQNLGQGPELLIRYENEEAVDDSQLPKDRFSAERLKGVDSTLKIQPAELGDSAVYLCASSSGSGANVLTFGAGSRLTVL.

J is TRBJ2-6 and V is TRBV4-3; maybe TRBD1 (6 bases). Between the trimmed V and J ends, which lost 5 bases and 4 bases, there was a span of 18 bases. Germline CDR1 and CDR2: LGHNA and YSLEER. The CDR3 contains 17 residues. CDR3 nucleotide sequence: TGCGCCAGCAGCTCCCGGGACACCGCTAAGGGGGCCAACGTCCTGACTTTC. Amino acids: CASSSRDTAKGANVLTF.

V is TRBV29-1 and J is TRBJ1-1, with D maybe TRBD1 (5 bases). This CDR3 has 15 amino acids. V was cut by 6 bases and J by 3 bases, with 20 bases left in between. The germline V gene encodes CDR1 SQVTM and CDR2 ANQGSEA. DNA for the CDR3: TGCAGCGTCGCCGGGGACTCCGGGGCGTACACTGAAGCTTTCTTT. This codes for CSVAGDSGAYTEAFF.

V gene TRBV6-5 combines with J gene TRBJ1-5, with TRBD1 as a possible D gene (5 bases). V lost 8 bases to trimming and J lost 0 bases, with 11 bases between them. The CDR3 extends over 14 amino acids. Germline V gene data show CDR1 as MNHEY and CDR2 as SVGAGI. The CDR3, as DNA: TGTGCCAGCGGCCAGGGCAGTAGCAATCAGCCCCAGCATTTT. Translated, it gives CASGQGSSNQPQHF.

Only a few counts were recorded for this clone. The V call is TRBV19, the J call TRBJ2-1; 10 nucleotides line up with TRBD2. The CDR3 is 16 amino acids. With 6 bases clipped from V and 3 bases from J, the junction kept 8 bases outside the gene matches. Germline assignment: CDR1 LNHDA and CDR2 SQIVND (reference sequence). The CDR3 is CASSLPGLAFYNEQFF. In DNA, the CDR3 is TGTGCCAGTAGCCTGCCGGGACTAGCGTTCTACAATGAGCAGTTCTTC.

The V call is TRBV5-5, the J call TRBJ2-2, with TRBD1 as a possible D gene (5 bases). Germline V gene sequence: CDR1 SGHKS, CDR2 YYEKEE (reference sequence). Trimming left V 0 bases short and J 2 bases short, with 8 bases between. This CDR3 has 15 residues. CDR3 region: CASSLARANTGELFF. DNA for the CDR3: TGTGCCAGCAGCTTGGCCAGGGCTAACACCGGGGAGCTGTTTTTT.

The V call is TRBV18, the J call TRBJ1-6; D is perhaps TRBD1 (5 bases). The CDR3 length is 14 residues. In germline, CDR1 is KGHSH, CDR2 LQKENI. V lost 3 bases, J lost 8 bases, and 11 bases lay in between. This chain's CDR3 is CASSPAGSDSPLHF. The CDR3 DNA follows: TGTGCCAGCTCACCGGCAGGGTCTGATTCACCCCTCCACTTT.

The chain joins TRBV5-4 to TRBJ2-1; D gene ambiguous. The CDR3 spans 14 residues. Germline V gene lookup returns CDR1 SGHNT and CDR2 YYREEE (reference sequence). The ends were cut back, 0 bases at V and 5 bases at J, with 9 bases in the middle. CDR3 DNA sequence: TGTGCCAGCAGCTTGGGGCTCCTGAACAATGAGCAGTTCTTC. Protein sequence: CASSLGLLNNEQFF.

Only one count was recorded for this clone. This chain connects TRBV2 to TRBJ2-7; 7 nucleotides match TRBD1. J gave up 1 base and V 3 bases, and 6 bases lay outside the gene matches. Germline V lookup: CDR1 SNHLY, CDR2 FYNNEI. The CDR3 runs 15 residues. The CDR3 here is CASSDPGQRSYEQYF. The DNA for the CDR3 is TGTGCCAGCAGTGACCCGGGACAGAGGTCCTACGAGCAGTACTTC.

This chain connects TRBV7-2 to TRBJ1-1; TRBD1 might be the D (5 bases). CDR1 is SGHTA, CDR2 FQGNSA, per germline. The CDR3 is made up of 15 amino acids. V lost 5 bases and J lost 0, with 13 bases in between. The CDR3 reads CASSPSGQMNTEAFF. CDR3 nucleotides: TGTGCCAGCAGCCCTAGTGGACAAATGAACACTGAAGCTTTCTTT.